The 23 T cell receptor beta chains below come from one sample, sequenced in a study of blood T cell repertoires in COVID-19. Here immunoSEQ multiplex PCR was the method, and the copy in TCRdb shows in-frame clones only, minus some. The sample holds fewer than 70,000 clones, around 88% seen once. The sequenced material came from peripheral blood. These receptors were collected from a man aged 35 to 55 with COVID-19, enrolled during active disease.

The chain employs TRBV7-8 and TRBJ2-7; possible D gene TRBD1, 5 bases. Germline V gene sequence: CDR1 SGHVS, CDR2 FQNEAQ. The V and J ends lost 5 bases and 3 bases respectively, with 20 bases between them. The CDR3 runs to 16 residues. The CDR3 protein is CASSPHIPPTDYEQYF. CDR3 nucleotides: TGTGCCAGCAGCCCCCATATTCCACCGACAGACTACGAGCAGTACTTC.

The V gene is TRBV11-2, the J gene TRBJ2-2, with TRBD1 matching over 9 bases. Per the germline V gene, CDR1 is SGHAT and CDR2 is FQNNGV. The trim removed 0 bases at V and 1 base at J, leaving 6 bases unmatched. This CDR3 is built from 18 residues. CDR3 loop: CASSLDPPGQGNTGELFF. CDR3 DNA sequence: TGTGCCAGCAGCTTAGATCCCCCGGGACAGGGGAACACCGGGGAGCTGTTTTTT.

The rearrangement joins TRBV7-9 to TRBJ2-1, with 7 bases that match TRBD2. Losses at the gene ends were 4 bases for V and 4 bases for J; bases not matched to a gene: 7. The CDR3 has 15 amino acids. Looked up from germline, CDR1 is SEHNR and CDR2 is FQNEAQ (reference sequence). The CDR3 reads CASSSEGGGYNEQFF. The DNA of the CDR3 is TGTGCCAGCAGCTCGGAGGGCGGGGGTTACAATGAGCAGTTCTTC.

The chain recombines TRBV25-1 with TRBJ1-6; no clear D. CDR3 length equals 14 residues. Per the germline V gene, CDR1 is MGHDK and CDR2 is SYGVNS. Trimming stripped 2 bases from V and 9 bases from J, with 11 bases between. CDR3 region: CASSEEHIVSPLHF. The CDR3 coding sequence is TGTGCCAGCAGTGAAGAACATATCGTTTCACCCCTCCACTTT.

The V call is TRBV6-5, the J call TRBJ2-5, with 8 bases aligning to TRBD2. Germline V gives CDR1 MNHEY, CDR2 SVGAGI. The CDR3 is made up of 15 amino acids. V was pared by 1 base and J by 5 bases, with 6 bases of the junction left unmatched. In DNA form, the CDR3 reads TGTGCCAGCAGTTACTATCGCGGGGGGCAGGAGACCCAGTACTTC. It specifies CASSYYRGGQETQYF.

This clone was observed a handful of times. This rearrangement joins TRBV11-3 to TRBJ2-7; tentatively, D is TRBD2 (6 bases). Looked up from germline, CDR1 is SGHNT and CDR2 is YENEEA. Trimming took 1 base from V and 6 from J, leaving 10 bases between them. This CDR3 spans 13 amino acids. CDR3 loop: CASSLGGAAEQYF. CDR3 in DNA: TGTGCCAGCAGCTTAGGCGGGGCGGCCGAGCAGTACTTC. The variable domain in full, with the rest retrieved from reference TRBV11-3 and TRBJ2-7, is EAGVVQSPRYKIIEKKQPVAFWCNPISGHNTLYWYLQNLGQGPELLIRYENEEAVDDSQLPKDRFSAERLKGVDSTLKIQPAELGDSAVYLCASSLGGAAEQYFGPGTRLTVT.

This clone was seen a handful of times. The chain recombines TRBV14 with TRBJ1-2, with D perhaps matching TRBD1 (5 bases). The CDR3 spans 14 residues. The V and J ends lost 6 bases and 8 bases respectively, with 19 bases between them. Germline V CDR1 and CDR2: SGHDN, FVKESK. In nucleotides, the CDR3 is TGTGCCAGCAGTCCAACGGGGGTATGGGGCGGCTACACCTTC. Amino acids: CASSPTGVWGGYTF.

The V call is TRBV12-3 or TRBV12-4, the J call TRBJ1-5, with TRBD1 as a possible D gene (5 bases). V was cut by 4 bases and J by 5 bases, with 9 bases left in between. This CDR3 contains 13 residues. The CDR3 DNA sequence: TGTGCCAGCAGTTGGGGAGGGGATCAGCCCCAGCATTTT. It encodes CASSWGGDQPQHF.

This chain joins TRBV5-6 and TRBJ1-2, with 7 bases matching TRBD1. This CDR3 comprises 13 residues. Germline CDR1 and CDR2: SGHDT and YYEEEE. The V segment lost 0 bases and the J segment 12 bases; nucleotides outside the gene matches: 8. CDR3 sequence (DNA): TGTGCCAGCAGCTTGGTAGGACAGGCATATCACACCTTC. Protein product: CASSLVGQAYHTF.

This clone showed up just once. CDR3 sequence reads: CASSFGPEETQYF. The CDR3 DNA is TGTGCCAGCAGCTTCGGTCCCGAAGAGACCCAGTACTTC. The rearrangement links TRBV7-3 to TRBJ2-5, with unresolved D. Per the germline V gene, CDR1 is SGHTA and CDR2 is FQGTGA. V shed 3 bases and J shed 3 bases, with 8 bases lying between them. The CDR3 is made up of 13 amino acids.

This clone has just a few counts. The rearrangement uses TRBV2 and TRBJ2-2, with TRBD1 as a possible D gene (5 bases). Germline CDR1 and CDR2: SNHLY and FYNNEI. This CDR3 is built from 11 residues. The V and J ends lost 11 bases and 4 bases respectively, with 8 bases between them. Here the CDR3 DNA reads TGTGCCGGACAAGTCACCGGGGAGCTGTTTTTT. Encoded protein: CAGQVTGELFF.

V gene TRBV2 combines with J gene TRBJ2-2; TRBD1 agrees at 8 bases. The CDR3 covers 16 residues. The trim removed 5 bases at V and 0 bases at J, leaving 5 bases unmatched. Germline V gene lookup returns CDR1 SNHLY and CDR2 FYNNEI. The CDR3 DNA reads TGTGCCAGCAGTCTATCAGGGGGCGCGAACACCGGGGAGCTGTTTTTT. Translated, it gives CASSLSGGANTGELFF.

V and J are TRBV5-1 and TRBJ2-7, with D maybe TRBD2 (5 bases). V dropped 2 bases and J dropped 6 bases, with 12 bases sitting between them. Looked up from germline, CDR1 is SGHRS and CDR2 is YFSETQ. The CDR3 is 13 residues long. The CDR3 loop is CASSFGVAGEQYF. The CDR3 nucleotides read TGCGCCAGCAGCTTTGGAGTGGCGGGCGAGCAGTACTTC.

This clone was seen more than once but under ten times. The gene calls are TRBV27 and TRBJ1-1; D gene uncertain. The CDR3 consists of 13 residues. V shed 8 bases and J shed 3 bases, with 13 bases lying between them. The germline V gene encodes CDR1 MNHEY and CDR2 SMNVEV (reference sequence). CDR3 bases: TGTGCCAGCCACTGGGCATATGACACTGAAGCTTTCTTT. The encoded protein is CASHWAYDTEAFF.

The chain recombines TRBV15 with TRBJ1-6; D call uncertain. The CDR3 contains 16 residues. V lost 0 bases and J lost 0, with 6 bases in between. CDR1 LNHNV and CDR2 YYDKDF come from the germline V gene (reference sequence). The DNA of the CDR3 is TGTGCCACCAGCAGAGATGGTAGCTCCTATAATTCACCCCTCCACTTT. Translating it yields CATSRDGSSYNSPLHF.

This chain links TRBV7-9 with TRBJ2-7, with a tentative D call TRBD1 (5 bases). Germline loops: CDR1 SEHNR, CDR2 FQNEAQ (reference sequence). The germline V and J ends were trimmed by 7 bases and 1 base, with 11 bases remaining between them. This CDR3 comprises 13 residues. The DNA for the CDR3 is TGTGCCAGCAACCGAGACAGATCCTACGAGCAGTACTTC. It yields the protein CASNRDRSYEQYF.

This rearrangement joins TRBV11-3 to TRBJ1-2; 7 bases map to TRBD1. Unmatched junction bases numbered 2, after V lost 4 bases and J lost 0 bases. CDR1 is SGHNT and CDR2 is YENEEA in the germline V gene. This CDR3 spans 14 amino acids. The CDR3 here is CASSSGTANYGYTF. CDR3 DNA: TGTGCCAGCAGCTCCGGGACAGCTAACTATGGCTACACCTTC.

The chain links TRBV5-1 to TRBJ2-6; TRBD1 is a possible D gene (5 bases). The V gene lost 2 bases and the J gene lost 2 bases, with 8 bases spanning the gap. CDR1 and CDR2 from the germline V gene are SGHRS and YFSETQ. This CDR3 region has 15 residues. This CDR3 reads CASSFQGAGANVLTF. In DNA form, the CDR3 reads TGCGCCAGCAGCTTCCAAGGGGCTGGGGCCAACGTCCTGACTTTC.

V gene TRBV5-1 combines with J gene TRBJ1-5; TRBD1 matches 9 bases. CDR3 length: 17 residues. Per the germline V gene, CDR1 is SGHRS and CDR2 is YFSETQ. V trimming: 0 bases; J trimming: 4 bases; junction bases outside the gene matches: 8. The CDR3 nucleotides read TGCGCCAGCAGCTTGGGGTACCCCGGGACAGGGAATCAGCCCCAGCATTTT. Its protein is CASSLGYPGTGNQPQHF.

The table lists this clone with a few counts. This rearrangement joins TRBV28 to TRBJ1-5; TRBD1 matches at 8 bases. Germline lookup yields CDR1 MDHEN and CDR2 SYDVKM. J lost 6 bases, V lost 10 bases, and 8 bases had no gene match. The CDR3 extends over 13 amino acids. The CDR3 spells CATGQGLGQPQHF. CDR3 coding DNA: TGTGCCACCGGACAGGGCTTAGGTCAGCCCCAGCATTTT. The whole variable domain, filled in from reference TRBV28 and TRBJ1-5, reads DVKVTQSSRYLVKRTGEKVFLECVQDMDHENMFWYRQDPGLGLRLIYFSYDVKMKEKGDIPEGYSVSREKKERFSLILESASTNQTSMYLCATGQGLGQPQHFGDGTRLSIL.

V and J are TRBV4-2 and TRBJ2-7; TRBD1 aligns across 7 bases. This CDR3 region has 15 residues. The germline CDR1 and CDR2 sequences are LGHNA and YNFKEQ. V gave up 0 bases and J gave up 4 bases; unmatched junction bases: 6. The CDR3 DNA sequence: TGTGCCAGCAGCCAAGACCGACAGGGATTTTACGAGCAGTACTTC. It is translated as CASSQDRQGFYEQYF.

The chain couples TRBV4-1 to TRBJ1-2, with D perhaps matching TRBD1 (5 bases). The CDR3 is made up of 15 amino acids. V lost 1 base and J 6 bases, leaving 15 bases between the germline ends. Germline-derived CDR1 and CDR2 are MGHRA and YSYEKL. The CDR3 loop is CASSQGYGTSDGYTF. CDR3 sequence (DNA): TGCGCCAGCAGCCAAGGGTATGGGACTTCAGATGGCTACACCTTC.

The chain is built from TRBV19 and TRBJ1-1, with 7 nucleotides matching TRBD1. The length of the CDR3 is 15 residues. J was trimmed by 4 bases and V by 8 bases; bases with no gene match: 13. The germline gives CDR1 LNHDA, CDR2 SQIVND (reference sequence). CDR3 in DNA: TGTGCCAGTCGCCCACAGACAGGGTCGAGCACTGAAGCTTTCTTT. This sequence encodes CASRPQTGSSTEAFF.